Listed below are T cell receptor beta chains from one sample, sequenced in a study of T cells in Graves' hyperthyroidism and ophthalmopathy. Each CDR3 protein gets one entry after TCRdb re-called the multiplex PCR reads with MiXCR. The table records some 600,000 distinct CDR3 sequences, about 15% of them present only once. The sequenced sample was blood. The receptor source for this set is a woman in her 30s with Graves' hyperthyroidism that later progressed to Graves' ophthalmopathy. Both conserved end residues are part of each CDR3. D genes are given only for firm matches. A clone size is listed for some rows: how often the clone was seen (once, few, many), or a class if it is expanded.

d_call j_call v_call clone_size cdr3_nt cdr3_aa
TRBD1 TRBJ1-1 TRBV6-2/TRBV6-3 many TGTGCCAGCAGTTTCGACCGGGACAGGGGATACGCGAGGACTGAAGCTTTCTTT CASSFDRDRGYARTEAFF
. TRBJ2-7 TRBV7-9 many TGTGCCAGCAGAGATGGGGCCCGAGGCTACGAGCAGTACTTC CASRDGARGYEQYF
. TRBJ2-7 TRBV20-1 many TGCAGTGCTAGACTAGCTGACGAGCAGTACTTC CSARLADEQYF
TRBD1 TRBJ1-2 TRBV5-1 many TGCGCCAGCAGCGGGGGACAGGGGGCCAGTGGCTACACCTTC CASSGGQGASGYTF
. TRBJ1-1 TRBV10-3 many TGTGCCATCAGTGACCCCATGGGGAACACTGAAGCTTTCTTT CAISDPMGNTEAFF
TRBD2 TRBJ2-4 TRBV7-9 . TGTGCCGGCGTACTAGCGGGAGAAAACATTCAGTACTTC CAGVLAGENIQYF
TRBD1 TRBJ1-1 TRBV11-3 many TGTGCCAGCAGCTTAGAAACAGGGGAGAACACTGAAGCTTTCTTT CASSLETGENTEAFF
. TRBJ2-2 TRBV12-3/TRBV12-4 many TGTGCCAGCAGTTTGACTAGAGTCGCCGGGGAGCTGTTTTTT CASSLTRVAGELFF
. TRBJ2-7 TRBV28 many TGTGCCAGCAGTTTGGGGACAAGGCCCTACGAGCAGTACTTC CASSLGTRPYEQYF
TRBD2 TRBJ2-3 TRBV28 many TGTGCCAGCAGTTCCATAGCGGGAGGGCCCGCGCAGTATTTT CASSSIAGGPAQYF
TRBD1 TRBJ1-4 TRBV6-1 many TGTGCCAGCAGTGAAAGGGGGGGACAGGGCAATGAAAAACTGTTTTTT CASSERGGQGNEKLFF
. TRBJ2-5 TRBV28 many TGTGCCAGCAGTGGAGGACGGGCTACACAAGAGACCCAGTACTTC CASSGGRATQETQYF
TRBD2 TRBJ2-1 TRBV11-2 many TGTGCCAGCACCATAGCGGGAGGTGACCATGAGCAGTTCTTC CASTIAGGDHEQFF
. TRBJ1-1 TRBV5-8 many TGTGCCAGCAGTTTCGACGTTAACACTGAAGCTTTCTTT CASSFDVNTEAFF
TRBD1 TRBJ1-4 TRBV12-3/TRBV12-4 many TGTGCCAGCAGGCGGACAGGAGTTAATGAAAAACTGTTTTTT CASRRTGVNEKLFF
TRBD2 TRBJ2-1 TRBV10-3 few TGTGCCATCAGCCAGCGGGGGGGGGGCAATGAGCAGTTCTTC CAISQRGGGNEQFF
TRBD2 TRBJ2-7 TRBV28 . TGTGCCAGCAGTTCCCCCGGGACTAGCGGCGAGCAGTACTTC CASSSPGTSGEQYF
. TRBJ2-7 TRBV3-1 many TGTGCCAGCAGCCGCGGGATGGAGTTCTACGAGCAGTACTTC CASSRGMEFYEQYF
. TRBJ1-2 TRBV29-1 few TGCAGCGTTGTAGGGGGGAGCTATGGCTACACCTTC CSVVGGSYGYTF
TRBD1 TRBJ2-7 TRBV7-3 . TGTGCCAGCAGCCCTGCACCGGGACAGGGTCACGAGCAGTACTTC CASSPAPGQGHEQYF
. TRBJ1-2 TRBV28 many TGTGCCAGCAGGCTAGAACTCGGCTATGGCTACACCTTC CASRLELGYGYTF
. TRBJ1-2 TRBV28 . TGTGCCAGCTCTAGCAGTCGATATGGCTACACCTTC CASSSSRYGYTF
. TRBJ2-7 TRBV7-2 many TGTGCCAGCAGCTCTAGGGGGTCCTACGAGCAGTACTTC CASSSRGSYEQYF
. TRBJ1-5 TRBV12-3/TRBV12-4 many TGTGCCAGCAGTTTGCGGAGCAATCAGCCCCAGCATTTT CASSLRSNQPQHF
TRBD2 TRBJ2-3 TRBV6-2/TRBV6-3 many TGTGCCAGCGGACCTATAGCGGGATCCACAGATACGCAGTATTTT CASGPIAGSTDTQYF
. TRBJ2-3 TRBV5-8 many TGTGCCAGCAACGCCCCGGGGGCAGATACGCAGTATTTT CASNAPGADTQYF
. TRBJ2-7 TRBV28 many TGTGCCAGCAGTTTACTCTGGAGGAACGAGCAGTACTTC CASSLLWRNEQYF
. TRBJ2-1 TRBV12-5 few TGTGCTAGTGGTTTGCCCCCGCAAAACAATGAGCAGTTCTTC CASGLPPQNNEQFF
. TRBJ2-7 TRBV6-1 . TGTGCCAGCAGTGAATGGCTAGCTTATACCTACGAGCAGTACTTC CASSEWLAYTYEQYF
TRBD2 TRBJ2-3 TRBV6-2/TRBV6-3 many TGTGCCAGCAGTTACCCGGGACTAGCTCAAGATACGCAGTATTTT CASSYPGLAQDTQYF
. TRBJ1-2 TRBV19 . TGTGCCAGTAGCCGGAGCCAGGGTACGACAGATGGCTACACCTTC CASSRSQGTTDGYTF
TRBD2 TRBJ2-1 TRBV24-1 many TGTGCCACCAGTGATCGGGAGGGAGCCCCCAATGAGCAGTTCTTC CATSDREGAPNEQFF
TRBD1 TRBJ1-5 TRBV20-1 many TGCAGTGCTAGAGGAGGGGGCGGTGGGATTAATCAGCCCCAGCATTTT CSARGGGGGINQPQHF
TRBD2 TRBJ2-1 TRBV9 . TGTGCCAGCAGCGCCTTCGGGGGGACGTCCTACAATGAGCAGTTCTTC CASSAFGGTSYNEQFF
. TRBJ2-1 TRBV9 few TGTGCCAGCAGCGTAGCCTACAATGAGCAGTTCTTC CASSVAYNEQFF
. TRBJ2-1 TRBV2 many TGTGCCAGCAGTGAAAGTGGCGCGGAGCAGTTCTTC CASSESGAEQFF
. TRBJ1-5 TRBV27 few TGTGCCAGCGGGGACTCCGCATATCAGCCCCAGCATTTT CASGDSAYQPQHF
. TRBJ2-4 TRBV5-1 many TGCGCCAGCAGTCCTGAGGTAGCCAAAAACATTCAGTACTTC CASSPEVAKNIQYF
TRBD1 TRBJ2-5 TRBV5-1 few TGCGCCAGCAGCTTGAAGACAGGGGGGGAGACCCAGTACTTC CASSLKTGGETQYF
. TRBJ2-7 TRBV14 few TGTGCCAGCAGCCAAGATAGGGGCTACTCCTACGAGCAGTACTTC CASSQDRGYSYEQYF
. TRBJ2-1 TRBV7-2 many TGTGCCAGCAGGGAGGGTTACAATGAGCAGTTCTTC CASREGYNEQFF
TRBD1 TRBJ2-7 TRBV6-1 . TGTGCCAGCTTCAGGGGGCTTGAGGACGAGCAGTACTTC CASFRGLEDEQYF
TRBD1 TRBJ1-1 TRBV3-1 many TGTGCCAGCAGCCTGGGGGACAGGGGGCGGAGCACTGAAGCTTTCTTT CASSLGDRGRSTEAFF